The 5 T cell receptor beta chains listed next were all sequenced from one sample in a study of blood T cell repertoires in COVID-19. Assay used: immunoSEQ multiplex PCR; TCRdb lists only in-frame clones, some missing. The sample lists more than 200,000 clones, 75% to 90% occurring once. The specimen sequenced was peripheral blood. These receptors were taken from a man aged 40-55 years with acute or convalescent COVID-19.

The chain combines TRBV19 with TRBJ2-7; 9 bases are shared with TRBD1. The germline V gene encodes CDR1 LNHDA and CDR2 SQIVND (reference sequence). The CDR3 consists of 15 residues. The J segment lost 2 bases and the V segment lost 7 bases, leaving 9 bases of the junction unmatched. The CDR3 sequence is CASTRGQGFPYEQYF. The CDR3 region has the DNA TGTGCCAGTACACGAGGACAGGGGTTCCCCTACGAGCAGTACTTC.

The chain joins TRBV27 to TRBJ1-6; no firm D call. Trimming took off 3 bases at V and 8 bases at J, with 8 bases between the two ends. The germline V gene encodes CDR1 MNHEY and CDR2 SMNVEV (reference sequence). The CDR3 is 13 residues long. The CDR3 DNA reads TGTGCCAGCAGTTTGGCCTTTTATTCACCCCTCCACTTT. Amino acid sequence: CASSLAFYSPLHF.

The V and J genes are TRBV6-4 and TRBJ1-6; 9 bases fit TRBD1. V gave up 5 bases and J gave up 10 bases; unmatched junction bases: 6. Germline CDR1 MRHNA, CDR2 SNTAGT. This CDR3 has 14 amino acids. CDR3 nucleotides: TGTGCCAGCAGTCCTCGGACAGGGGAGTCACCCCTCCACTTT. It specifies CASSPRTGESPLHF.

The chain has TRBV2 and TRBJ1-1; TRBD1 aligns across 10 bases. The germline gives CDR1 SNHLY, CDR2 FYNNEI. The CDR3 covers 15 residues. The ends lost 6 bases at V and 5 bases at J; junction bases unmatched: 9. CDR3 loop: CASSFGQGVGTEAFF. CDR3 DNA: TGTGCCAGCAGCTTCGGACAGGGGGTTGGTACTGAAGCTTTCTTT.

The V and J genes are TRBV5-5 and TRBJ2-7; D possibly corresponds to TRBD1 (6 bases). The CDR3 runs 12 residues. The V and J ends lost 4 bases and 4 bases respectively, with 9 bases between them. CDR1 SGHKS and CDR2 YYEKEE come from the germline V gene (reference sequence). CDR3 loop: CASSIQGYEQYF. CDR3 DNA: TGTGCCAGCAGCATACAGGGTTACGAGCAGTACTTC.